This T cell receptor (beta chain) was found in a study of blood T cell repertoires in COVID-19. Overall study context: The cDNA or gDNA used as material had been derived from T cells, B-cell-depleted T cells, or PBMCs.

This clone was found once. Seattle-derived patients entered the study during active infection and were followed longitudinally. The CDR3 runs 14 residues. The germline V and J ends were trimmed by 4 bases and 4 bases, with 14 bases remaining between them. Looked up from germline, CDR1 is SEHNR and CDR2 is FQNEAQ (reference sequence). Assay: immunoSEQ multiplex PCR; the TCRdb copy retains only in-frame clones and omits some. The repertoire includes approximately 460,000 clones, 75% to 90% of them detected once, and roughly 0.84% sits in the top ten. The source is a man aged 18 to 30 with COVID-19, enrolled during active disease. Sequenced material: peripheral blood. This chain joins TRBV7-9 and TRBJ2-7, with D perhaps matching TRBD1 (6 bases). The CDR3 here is CASSSWDKSYEQYF. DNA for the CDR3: TGTGCCAGCAGCTCATGGGACAAATCTTACGAGCAGTACTTC.